One and the same sample provided the 4 T cell receptor beta chains below, sequenced in a study of identical twins. TCRdb re-called the 5' RACE reads with MiXCR, one entry per CDR3 protein. The sample holds roughly 720,000 distinct CDR3 sequences, around a sixth seen once. This same sample was also taken into another study, of T cells expressing NK-cell markers.

The source material was PBMCs. These receptors all stem from a woman aged 18-30 years in good health.

This clonotype has more than one count but fewer than ten. The CDR3 DNA reads TGCGCCAGCAGCTTACATGGACAGGCCAACTATGGCTACACCTTC. It yields the protein CASSLHGQANYGYTF. The chain has TRBV5-1 and TRBJ1-2; 7 bases agree with TRBD1. Germline CDR1 and CDR2: SGHRS and YFSETQ. The CDR3 runs to 15 residues. V trimming: 2 bases; J trimming: 2 bases; junction bases outside the gene matches: 6.

The rearrangement joins TRBV20-1 to TRBJ2-7; 10 bases are a match to TRBD1. Germline CDR1 DFQATT, CDR2 SNEGSKA (reference sequence). V dropped 5 bases and J dropped 3; count of bases not matched to a gene: 4. The CDR3 is 13 amino acids. CDR3 sequence reads: CSASGTGVYEQYF. The CDR3 DNA reads as TGCAGTGCTTCCGGGACAGGGGTCTACGAGCAGTACTTC.

This clonotype occurred many times. V gene TRBV4-1 combines with J gene TRBJ1-1, with D unresolved. V was shortened by 4 bases and J by 1 base, with 16 bases between the two germline ends. The CDR3 runs 16 residues. The germline gives CDR1 MGHRA, CDR2 YSYEKL. The CDR3 is CASSLSPQSANTEAFF. In DNA, the CDR3 is TGCGCCAGCAGCCTCAGCCCGCAGAGTGCGAACACTGAAGCTTTCTTT.

This clonotype was recorded a few times. The V call is TRBV4-3, the J call TRBJ2-7; a weak D match, TRBD1 (6 bases). The length of the CDR3 is 13 residues. CDR1 is LGHNA and CDR2 is YSLEER in the germline V gene. Deletions cut 0 bases from V and 4 bases from J, with 7 bases between. For the CDR3, the DNA is TGCGCCAGCAGCCAAGAACAGGGATACGAGCAGTACTTC. Translated: CASSQEQGYEQYF.